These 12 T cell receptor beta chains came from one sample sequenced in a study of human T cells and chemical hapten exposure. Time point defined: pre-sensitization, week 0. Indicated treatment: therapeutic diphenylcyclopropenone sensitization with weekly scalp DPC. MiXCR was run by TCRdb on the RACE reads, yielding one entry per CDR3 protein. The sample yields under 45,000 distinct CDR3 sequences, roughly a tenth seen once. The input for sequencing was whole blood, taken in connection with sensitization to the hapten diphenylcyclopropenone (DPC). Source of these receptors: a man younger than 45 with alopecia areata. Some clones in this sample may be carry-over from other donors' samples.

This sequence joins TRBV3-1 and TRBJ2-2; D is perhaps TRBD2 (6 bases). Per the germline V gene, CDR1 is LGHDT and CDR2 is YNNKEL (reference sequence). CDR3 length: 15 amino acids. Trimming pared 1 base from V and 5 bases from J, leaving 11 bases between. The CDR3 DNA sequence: TGTGCCAGCAGCCAAGCGGGAGTAGGTACCGGGGAGCTGTTTTTT. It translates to CASSQAGVGTGELFF. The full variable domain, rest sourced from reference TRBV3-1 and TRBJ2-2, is DTAVSQTPKYLVTQMGNDKSIKCEQNLGHDTMYWYKQDSKKFLKIMFSYNNKELIINETVPNRFSPKSPDKAHLNLHINSLELGDSAVYFCASSQAGVGTGELFFGEGSRLTVL.

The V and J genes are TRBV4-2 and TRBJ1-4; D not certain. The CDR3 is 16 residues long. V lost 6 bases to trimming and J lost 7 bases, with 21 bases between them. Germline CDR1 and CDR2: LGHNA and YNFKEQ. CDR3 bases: TGTGCCAGCAGGCCCAGCAATGGTCAAAAGGGTGAAAAACTGTTTTTT. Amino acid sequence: CASRPSNGQKGEKLFF.

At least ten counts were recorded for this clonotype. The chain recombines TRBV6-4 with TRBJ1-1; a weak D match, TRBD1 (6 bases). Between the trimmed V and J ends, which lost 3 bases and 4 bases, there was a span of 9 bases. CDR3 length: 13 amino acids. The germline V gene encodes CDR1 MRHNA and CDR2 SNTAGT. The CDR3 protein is CASSEQGGTEAFF. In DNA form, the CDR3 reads TGTGCCAGCAGTGAACAGGGTGGCACTGAAGCTTTCTTT.

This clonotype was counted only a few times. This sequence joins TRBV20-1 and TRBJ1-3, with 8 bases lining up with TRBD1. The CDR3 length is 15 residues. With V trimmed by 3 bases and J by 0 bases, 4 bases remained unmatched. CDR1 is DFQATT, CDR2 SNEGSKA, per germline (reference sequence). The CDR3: CSARGTGFSGNTIYF. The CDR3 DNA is TGCAGTGCTAGGGGGACAGGATTCTCTGGAAACACCATATATTTT.

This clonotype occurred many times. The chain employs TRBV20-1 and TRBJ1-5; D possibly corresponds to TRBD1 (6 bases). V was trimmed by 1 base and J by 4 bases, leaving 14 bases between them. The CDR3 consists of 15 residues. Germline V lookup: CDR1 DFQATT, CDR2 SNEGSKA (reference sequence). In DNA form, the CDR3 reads TGCAGTGCTAGAGGCGTGACAGGAGGGAATCAGCCCCAGCATTTT. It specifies CSARGVTGGNQPQHF.

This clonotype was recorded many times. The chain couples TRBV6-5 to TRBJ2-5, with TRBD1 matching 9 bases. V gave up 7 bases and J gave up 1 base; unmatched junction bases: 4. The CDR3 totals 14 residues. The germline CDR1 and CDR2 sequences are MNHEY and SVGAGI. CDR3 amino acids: CASKAQGAQETQYF. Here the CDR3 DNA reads TGTGCCAGCAAAGCACAGGGGGCCCAAGAGACCCAGTACTTC.

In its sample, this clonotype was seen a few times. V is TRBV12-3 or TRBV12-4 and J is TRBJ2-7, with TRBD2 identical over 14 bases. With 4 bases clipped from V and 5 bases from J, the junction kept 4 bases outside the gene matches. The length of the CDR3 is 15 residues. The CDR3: CASSYGTSGSHEQYV. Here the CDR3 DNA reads TGTGCCAGCAGTTACGGGACTAGCGGGAGTCACGAGCAGTACGTC.

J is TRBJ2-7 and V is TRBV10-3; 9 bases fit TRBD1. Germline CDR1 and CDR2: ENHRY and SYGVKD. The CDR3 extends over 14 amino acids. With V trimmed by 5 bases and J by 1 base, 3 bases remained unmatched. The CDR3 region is CAISRDRESYEQYF. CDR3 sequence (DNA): TGTGCCATCAGTAGGGACAGGGAATCCTACGAGCAGTACTTC.

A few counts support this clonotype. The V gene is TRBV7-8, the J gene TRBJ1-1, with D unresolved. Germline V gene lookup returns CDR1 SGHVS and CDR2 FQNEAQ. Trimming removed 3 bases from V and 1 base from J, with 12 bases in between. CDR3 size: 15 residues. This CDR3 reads CASSFSGGPNTEAFF. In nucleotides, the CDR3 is TGTGCCAGCAGCTTTTCAGGTGGGCCGAACACTGAAGCTTTCTTT.

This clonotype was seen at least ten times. The CDR3 DNA sequence: TGTGCCAGCAGCTTATCAGGGGCTCGGGCCAACGTCCTGACTTTC. Protein product: CASSLSGARANVLTF. The rearrangement links TRBV7-2 to TRBJ2-6, with D tentatively TRBD1 (6 bases). Trimming shortened V by 2 bases and J by 5 bases, and 10 bases separated the two germline ends. The CDR3 is made up of 15 amino acids. Germline CDR1 SGHTA, CDR2 FQGNSA.

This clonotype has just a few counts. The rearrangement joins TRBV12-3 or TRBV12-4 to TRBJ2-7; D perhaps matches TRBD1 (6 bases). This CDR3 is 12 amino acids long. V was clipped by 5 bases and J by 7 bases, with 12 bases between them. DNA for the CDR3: TGTGCCAGCAGTACAGGGTCTGGTGAGCAGTACTTC. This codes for CASSTGSGEQYF.

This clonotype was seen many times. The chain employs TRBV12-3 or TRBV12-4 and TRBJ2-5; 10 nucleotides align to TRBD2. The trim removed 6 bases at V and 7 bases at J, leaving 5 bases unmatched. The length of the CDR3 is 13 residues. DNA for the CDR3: TGTGCCAGCAGACGCACTAGCGGGACGACCCAGTACTTC. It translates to CASRRTSGTTQYF.